The clone carrying this T cell receptor beta chain has ten or more counts. Its specificity is unknown. These data are taken from a study of T cells after yellow fever vaccination. With 5 bases removed from V and 3 bases from J, the gap between germline ends came to 8 bases. This CDR3 comprises 12 residues. Germline CDR1 reads SGHTA; CDR2 reads FQGNSA. Study-wide results and caveats: Weaker overall, the secondary response nonetheless peaked faster (day 5 versus 15).

One entry per CDR3 protein results from TCRdb running MiXCR on the 5' RACE reads. The table lists under 400,000 distinct CDR3 sequences, 9.5% to 13% of them singletons. The rearrangement uses TRBV7-2 and TRBJ2-7; D uncertain. The sample here was PBMCs, taken on the day of the first yellow fever vaccination. The source of this sequence is a man aged 18-30 years who received the YFV17D yellow fever vaccine. The CDR3 DNA reads as TGTGCCAGCAGCCACGGCAGCTACGAGCAGTACTTC. Residues: CASSHGSYEQYF.